This T cell receptor (beta chain) was identified in a study of T cells in Graves' hyperthyroidism and ophthalmopathy. Study at large: Blood from the periphery was taken at initial diagnosis, before any treatment.

Germline lookup yields CDR1 GTSNPN and CDR2 SVGIG (reference sequence). The CDR3 has 11 amino acids. V dropped 1 base and J dropped 10; count of bases not matched to a gene: 2. Authors of the study amplified TCR beta CDR3 regions from RNA transcripts. RT-PCR in the first round (using the HTBI primer set) targeted the TCR CDR3. TCRdb ran MiXCR on the multiplex PCR reads and lists one entry per CDR3 protein. Among under 400,000 distinct CDR3 sequences listed, roughly 18% were seen once. Cells are PBMCs isolated from about 10 ml of fresh blood. Study-wide points: Separation of ophthalmopathy from stable hyperthyroidism was achieved by a 13 V-J model.

This clonotype occurred many times. Its antigen is as yet unknown. The sample comprised blood. V and J are TRBV30 and TRBJ2-3, with TRBD2 matching 7 bases. This receptor was taken from a woman between 50 and 59 years old with Graves' hyperthyroidism. The CDR3 DNA is TGTGCCTGGAGTGGGACTAGGGCGCAGTATTTT. The encoded protein is CAWSGTRAQYF.